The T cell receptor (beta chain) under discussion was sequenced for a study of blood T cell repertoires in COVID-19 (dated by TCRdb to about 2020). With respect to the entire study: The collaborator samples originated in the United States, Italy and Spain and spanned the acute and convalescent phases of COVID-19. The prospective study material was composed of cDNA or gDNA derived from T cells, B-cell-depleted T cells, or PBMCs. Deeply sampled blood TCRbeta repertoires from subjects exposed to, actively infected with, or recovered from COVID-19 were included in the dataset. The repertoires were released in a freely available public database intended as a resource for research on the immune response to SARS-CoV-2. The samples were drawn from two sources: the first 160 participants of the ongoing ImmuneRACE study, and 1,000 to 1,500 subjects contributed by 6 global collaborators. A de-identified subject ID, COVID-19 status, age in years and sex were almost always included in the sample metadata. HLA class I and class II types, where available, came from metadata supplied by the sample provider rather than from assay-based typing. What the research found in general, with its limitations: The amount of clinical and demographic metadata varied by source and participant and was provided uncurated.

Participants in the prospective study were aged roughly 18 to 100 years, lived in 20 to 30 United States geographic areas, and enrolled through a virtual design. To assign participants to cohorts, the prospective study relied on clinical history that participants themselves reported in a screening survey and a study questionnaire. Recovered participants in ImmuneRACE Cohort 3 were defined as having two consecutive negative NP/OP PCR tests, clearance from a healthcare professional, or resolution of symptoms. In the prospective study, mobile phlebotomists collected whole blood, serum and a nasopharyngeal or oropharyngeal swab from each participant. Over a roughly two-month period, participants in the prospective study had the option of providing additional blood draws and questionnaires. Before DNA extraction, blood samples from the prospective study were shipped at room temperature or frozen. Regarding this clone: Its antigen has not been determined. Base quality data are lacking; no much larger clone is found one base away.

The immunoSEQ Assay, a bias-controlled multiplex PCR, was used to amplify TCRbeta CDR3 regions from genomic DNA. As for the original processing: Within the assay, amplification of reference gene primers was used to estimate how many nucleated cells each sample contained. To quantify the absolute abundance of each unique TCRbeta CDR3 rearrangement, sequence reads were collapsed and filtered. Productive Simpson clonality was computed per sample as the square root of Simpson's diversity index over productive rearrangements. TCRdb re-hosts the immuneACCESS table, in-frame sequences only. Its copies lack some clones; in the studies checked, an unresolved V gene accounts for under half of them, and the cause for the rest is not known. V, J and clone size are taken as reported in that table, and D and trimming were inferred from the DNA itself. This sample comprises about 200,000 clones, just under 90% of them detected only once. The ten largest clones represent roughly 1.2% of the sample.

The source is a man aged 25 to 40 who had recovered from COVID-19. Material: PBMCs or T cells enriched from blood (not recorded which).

The CDR3 loop reads CASSSTTGAETQYF. The DNA reads as follows: TGTGCCAGCAGCTCCACCACAGGGGCGGAGACCCAGTACTTC. The receptor chain draws on TRBV5-5 and TRBJ2-5; TRBD1 agrees with 7 junctional bases. From the cysteine up to the phenylalanine, the CDR3 has a length of 14 residues. Only the CDR3 DNA stays, 42 bases, in frame from base 1. From a lookup of the germline V gene (reference sequence), CDR1 and CDR2 are SGHKS and YYEKEE. Trimming takes 3 bases off V and 5 bases off J; junction bases not matched to a gene: 7.